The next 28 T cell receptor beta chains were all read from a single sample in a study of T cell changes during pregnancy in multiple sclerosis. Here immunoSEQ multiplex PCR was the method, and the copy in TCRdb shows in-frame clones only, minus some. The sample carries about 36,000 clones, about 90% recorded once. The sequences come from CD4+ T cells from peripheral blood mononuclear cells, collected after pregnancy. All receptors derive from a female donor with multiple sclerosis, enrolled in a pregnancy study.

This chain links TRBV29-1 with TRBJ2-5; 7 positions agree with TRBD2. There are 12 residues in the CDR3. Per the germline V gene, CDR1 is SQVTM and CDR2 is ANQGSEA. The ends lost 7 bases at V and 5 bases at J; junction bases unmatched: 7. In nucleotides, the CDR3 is TGCAGCGCCCGGAGGGGAGGGGAGACCCAGTACTTC. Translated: CSARRGGETQYF.

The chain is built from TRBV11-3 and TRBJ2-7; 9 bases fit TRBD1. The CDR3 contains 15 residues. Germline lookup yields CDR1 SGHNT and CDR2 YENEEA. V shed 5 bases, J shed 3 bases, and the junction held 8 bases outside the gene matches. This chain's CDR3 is CASSLETGGNYEQYF. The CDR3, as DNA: TGTGCCAGCAGCCTTGAGACAGGGGGGAACTACGAGCAGTACTTC. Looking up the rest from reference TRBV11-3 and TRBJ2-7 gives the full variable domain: EAGVVQSPRYKIIEKKQPVAFWCNPISGHNTLYWYLQNLGQGPELLIRYENEEAVDDSQLPKDRFSAERLKGVDSTLKIQPAELGDSAVYLCASSLETGGNYEQYFGPGTRLTVT.

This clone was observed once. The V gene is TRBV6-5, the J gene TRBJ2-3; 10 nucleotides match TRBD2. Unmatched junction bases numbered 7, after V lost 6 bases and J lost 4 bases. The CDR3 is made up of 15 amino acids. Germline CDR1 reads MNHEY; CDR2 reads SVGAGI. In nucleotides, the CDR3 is TGTGCCAGCAGCTTGAGCGGGGGGGCCGCAGATACGCAGTATTTT. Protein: CASSLSGGAADTQYF.

The CDR3 nucleotides read TGCGCCAGCAGCTTGAGCGGGGGGCGGACTAAAGAGACCCAGTACTTC. The encoded protein is CASSLSGGRTKETQYF. The J gene is TRBJ2-5, the V gene TRBV5-1; 9 bases fit TRBD2. This CDR3 is built from 16 residues. Germline assignment: CDR1 SGHRS and CDR2 YFSETQ. V trimming: 1 base; J trimming: 3 bases; junction bases outside the gene matches: 7.

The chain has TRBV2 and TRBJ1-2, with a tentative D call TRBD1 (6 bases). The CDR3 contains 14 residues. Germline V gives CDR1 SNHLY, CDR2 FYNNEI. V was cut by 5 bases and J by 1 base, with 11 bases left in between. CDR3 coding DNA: TGTGCCAGCAGTTCGATACAGGGTAACTATGGCTACACCTTC. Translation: CASSSIQGNYGYTF.

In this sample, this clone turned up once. Written as DNA, the CDR3 is TGTGCCAGCAGCTCAATAGCGGGAGGGCTCTGGGACAATGAGCAGTTCTTC. Its translation: CASSSIAGGLWDNEQFF. V and J are TRBV7-9 and TRBJ2-1; TRBD2 agrees at 11 bases. Trimming took 4 bases from V and 5 from J; bases not matched to a gene: 10. Germline values: CDR1 SEHNR, CDR2 FQNEAQ (reference sequence). The CDR3 totals 17 residues.

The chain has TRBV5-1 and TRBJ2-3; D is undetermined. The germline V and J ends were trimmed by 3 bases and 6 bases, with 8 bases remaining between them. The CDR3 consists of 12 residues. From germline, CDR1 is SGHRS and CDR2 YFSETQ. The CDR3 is CASSSGVDTQYF. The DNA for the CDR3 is TGCGCCAGCAGCTCTGGAGTGGATACGCAGTATTTT.

As DNA, the CDR3 is TGTGCCAGTAGTCGAAAGGGGGCGCGGAACACCGGGGAGCTGTTTTTT. Its protein is CASSRKGARNTGELFF. The rearrangement links TRBV19 to TRBJ2-2, with TRBD1 matching over 7 bases. The trim removed 5 bases at V and 1 base at J, leaving 7 bases unmatched. The CDR3 has 16 residues. The germline V gene has CDR1 LNHDA and CDR2 SQIVND (reference sequence).

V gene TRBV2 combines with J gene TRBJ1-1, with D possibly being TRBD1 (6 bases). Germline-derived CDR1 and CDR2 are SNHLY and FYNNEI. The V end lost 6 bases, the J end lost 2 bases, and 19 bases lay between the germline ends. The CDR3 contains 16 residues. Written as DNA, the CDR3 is TGTGCCAGCAGGCATAACCTACAGGGTAGTAACACTGAAGCTTTCTTT. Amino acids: CASRHNLQGSNTEAFF.

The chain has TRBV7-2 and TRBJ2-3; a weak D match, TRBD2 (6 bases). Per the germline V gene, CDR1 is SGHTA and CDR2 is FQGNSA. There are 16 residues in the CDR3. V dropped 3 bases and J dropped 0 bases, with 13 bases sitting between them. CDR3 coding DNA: TGTGCCAGCAGCTTTCATAGCGGAGATAGCACAGATACGCAGTATTTT. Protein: CASSFHSGDSTDTQYF. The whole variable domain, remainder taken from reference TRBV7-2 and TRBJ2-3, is GAGVSQSPSNKVTEKGKDVELRCDPISGHTALYWYRQSLGQGLEFLIYFQGNSAPDKSGLPSDRFSAERTGGSVSTLTIQRTQQEDSAVYLCASSFHSGDSTDTQYFGPGTRLTVL.

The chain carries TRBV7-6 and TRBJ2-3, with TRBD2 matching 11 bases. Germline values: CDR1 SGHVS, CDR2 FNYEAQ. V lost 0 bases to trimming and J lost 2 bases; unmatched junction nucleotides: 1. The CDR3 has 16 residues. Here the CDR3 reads CASSLAGLADTDTQYF. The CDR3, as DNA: TGTGCCAGCAGCTTAGCGGGACTAGCGGACACAGATACGCAGTATTTT.

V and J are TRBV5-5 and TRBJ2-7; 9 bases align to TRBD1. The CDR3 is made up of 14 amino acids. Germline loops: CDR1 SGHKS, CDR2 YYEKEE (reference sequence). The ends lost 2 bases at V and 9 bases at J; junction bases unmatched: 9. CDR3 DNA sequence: TGTGCCAGCAGCTTCCGGGACAGGGATACAGGGCAGTACTTC. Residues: CASSFRDRDTGQYF.

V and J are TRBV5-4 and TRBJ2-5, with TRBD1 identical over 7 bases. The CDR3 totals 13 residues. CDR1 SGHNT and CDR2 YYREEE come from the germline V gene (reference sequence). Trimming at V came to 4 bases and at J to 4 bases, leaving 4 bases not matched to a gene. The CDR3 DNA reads TGTGCCAGCAGCGTACAGGGGTCAGAGACCCAGTACTTC. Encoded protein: CASSVQGSETQYF.

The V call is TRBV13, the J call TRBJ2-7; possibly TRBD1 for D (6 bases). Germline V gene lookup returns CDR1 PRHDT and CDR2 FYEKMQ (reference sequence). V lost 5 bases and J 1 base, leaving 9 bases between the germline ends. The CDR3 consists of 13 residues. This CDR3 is CASSRTVSYEQYF. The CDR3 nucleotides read TGTGCCAGCAGCCGGACAGTTTCCTACGAGCAGTACTTC.

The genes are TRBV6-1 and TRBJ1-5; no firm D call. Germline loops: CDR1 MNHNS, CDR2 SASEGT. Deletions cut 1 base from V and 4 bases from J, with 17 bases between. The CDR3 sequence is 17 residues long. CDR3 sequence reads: CASSEVFGPRLNQPQHF. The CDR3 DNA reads TGTGCCAGCAGTGAAGTCTTTGGGCCACGGCTAAATCAGCCCCAGCATTTT.

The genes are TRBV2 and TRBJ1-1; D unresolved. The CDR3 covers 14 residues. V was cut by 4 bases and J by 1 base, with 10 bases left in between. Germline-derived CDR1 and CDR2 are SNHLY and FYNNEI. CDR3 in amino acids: CASSGRLSNTEAFF. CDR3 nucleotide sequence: TGTGCCAGCAGTGGGAGGTTATCGAACACTGAAGCTTTCTTT.

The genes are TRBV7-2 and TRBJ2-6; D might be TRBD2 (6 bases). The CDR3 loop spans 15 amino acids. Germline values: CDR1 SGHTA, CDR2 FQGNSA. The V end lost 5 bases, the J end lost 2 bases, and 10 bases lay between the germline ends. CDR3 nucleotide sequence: TGTGCCAGCAGCCCTGGAGGGGCTGGGGCCAACGTCCTGACTTTC. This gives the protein CASSPGGAGANVLTF.

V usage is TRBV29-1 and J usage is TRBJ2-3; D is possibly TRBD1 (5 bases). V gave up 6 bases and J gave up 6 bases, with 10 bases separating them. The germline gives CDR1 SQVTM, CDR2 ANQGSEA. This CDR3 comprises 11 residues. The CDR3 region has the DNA TGCAGCGTGCCGACAGCGGATACGCAGTATTTT. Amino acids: CSVPTADTQYF.

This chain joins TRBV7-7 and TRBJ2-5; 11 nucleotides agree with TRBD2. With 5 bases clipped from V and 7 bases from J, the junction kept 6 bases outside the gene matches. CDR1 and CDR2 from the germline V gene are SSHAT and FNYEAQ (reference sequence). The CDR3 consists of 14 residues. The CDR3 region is CASSLGTSGGTQYF. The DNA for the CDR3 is TGTGCCAGCAGCCTCGGGACTAGCGGTGGGACCCAGTACTTC.

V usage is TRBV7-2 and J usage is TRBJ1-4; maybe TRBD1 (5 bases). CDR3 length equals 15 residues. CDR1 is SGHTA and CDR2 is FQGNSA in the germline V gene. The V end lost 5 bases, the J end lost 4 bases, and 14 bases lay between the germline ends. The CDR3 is CASSRETAINEKLFF. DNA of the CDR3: TGTGCCAGCAGCCGCGAGACAGCTATTAATGAAAAACTGTTTTTT.

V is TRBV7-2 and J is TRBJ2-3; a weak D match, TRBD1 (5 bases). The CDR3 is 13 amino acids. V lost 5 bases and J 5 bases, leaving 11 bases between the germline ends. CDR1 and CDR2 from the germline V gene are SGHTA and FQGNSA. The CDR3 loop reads CASSLDDRDTQYF. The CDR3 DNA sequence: TGTGCCAGCAGCCTTGATGACAGAGATACGCAGTATTTT.

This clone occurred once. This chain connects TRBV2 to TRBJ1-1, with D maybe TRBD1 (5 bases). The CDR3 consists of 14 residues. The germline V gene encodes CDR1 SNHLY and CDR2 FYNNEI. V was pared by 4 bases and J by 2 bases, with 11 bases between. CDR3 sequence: CASSVRDLNTEAFF. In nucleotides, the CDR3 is TGTGCCAGCAGTGTCAGGGATTTAAACACTGAAGCTTTCTTT.

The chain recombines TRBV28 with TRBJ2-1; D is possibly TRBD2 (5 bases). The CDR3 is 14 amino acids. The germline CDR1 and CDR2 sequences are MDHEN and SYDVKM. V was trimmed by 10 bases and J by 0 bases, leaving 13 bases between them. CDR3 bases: TGTGCCACCGAGCGGACCAGCTCCTACAATGAGCAGTTCTTC. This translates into CATERTSSYNEQFF.

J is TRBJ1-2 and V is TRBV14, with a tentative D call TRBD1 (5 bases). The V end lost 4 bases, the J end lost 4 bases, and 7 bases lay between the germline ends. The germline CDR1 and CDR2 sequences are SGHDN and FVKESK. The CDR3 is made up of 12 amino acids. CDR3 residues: CASSPQGYGYTF. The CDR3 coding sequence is TGTGCCAGCAGCCCTCAGGGCTATGGCTACACCTTC.

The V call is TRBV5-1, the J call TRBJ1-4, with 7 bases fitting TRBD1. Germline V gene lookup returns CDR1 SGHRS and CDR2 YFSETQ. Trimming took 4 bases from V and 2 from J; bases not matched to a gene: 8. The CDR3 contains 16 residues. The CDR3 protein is CASSPTEGATNEKLFF. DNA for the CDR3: TGCGCCAGCAGCCCCACAGAGGGGGCTACTAATGAAAAACTGTTTTTT.

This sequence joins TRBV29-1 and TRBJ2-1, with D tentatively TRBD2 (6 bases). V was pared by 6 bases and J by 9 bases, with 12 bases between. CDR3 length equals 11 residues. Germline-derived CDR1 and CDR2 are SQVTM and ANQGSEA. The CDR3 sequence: CSVGEEGEQFF. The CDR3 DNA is TGCAGCGTCGGAGAGGAGGGTGAGCAGTTCTTC.

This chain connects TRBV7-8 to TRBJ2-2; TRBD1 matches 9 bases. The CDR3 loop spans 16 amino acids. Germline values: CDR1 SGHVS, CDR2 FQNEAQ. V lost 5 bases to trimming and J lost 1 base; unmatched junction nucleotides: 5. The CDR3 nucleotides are TGTGCCAGCAGCCGACAGGGGGGGATGAACACCGGGGAGCTGTTTTTT. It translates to CASSRQGGMNTGELFF.

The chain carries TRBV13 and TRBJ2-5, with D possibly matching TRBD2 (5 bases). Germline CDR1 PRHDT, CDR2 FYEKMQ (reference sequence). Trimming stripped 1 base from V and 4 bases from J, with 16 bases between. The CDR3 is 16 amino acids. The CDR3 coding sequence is TGTGCCAGCAGCTTAGCTCCGGTGGAGGTTGGAGAGACCCAGTACTTC. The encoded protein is CASSLAPVEVGETQYF.